A selection of T cell receptor beta chains follows, all from one sample in a study of T cell changes during pregnancy in multiple sclerosis. Generated by immunoSEQ multiplex PCR, the TCRdb table keeps only in-frame clones and is missing some. The repertoire holds 55,000 to 80,000 clones, with almost 90% as singletons. The source material was peripheral blood, sampled after pregnancy. Receptors were obtained from a female donor in good health, enrolled as a control in a pregnancy study. CDR3s include the opening cysteine and the closing phenylalanine or tryptophan. A D gene is named only where the DNA matches it firmly. Rows give clone size only sometimes, using once, few, many, or a class for an expanded clone.

d_call,v_call,j_call,clone_size,cdr3_aa,cdr3_nt
NA,TRBV30,TRBJ1-6,NA,CAWSVRSGPIPLHF,TGTGCCTGGAGTGTTAGGAGCGGACCTATTCCCCTCCACTTT
NA,TRBV29-1,TRBJ2-3,NA,CSVEWGRGPDTQYF,TGCAGCGTTGAATGGGGGCGGGGGCCAGATACGCAGTATTTT
NA,TRBV7-2,TRBJ1-2,few,CASSPTPPRDGYTF,TGTGCCAGCAGCCCGACACCACCGAGGGATGGCTACACCTTC
NA,TRBV18,TRBJ2-7,NA,CASSLSETGRKDFYYEQYF,TGTGCCAGCTCACTTTCGGAAACTGGAAGAAAGGACTTCTACTACGAGCAGTACTTC
TRBD2,TRBV5-1,TRBJ2-1,NA,CASSLDGRAYNEQFF,TGCGCCAGCAGCTTGGACGGGAGGGCCTACAATGAGCAGTTCTTC
TRBD1,TRBV4-1,TRBJ1-1,NA,CASSLEGGQASREAFF,TGCGCCAGCAGCCTCGAGGGGGGACAGGCTTCCCGTGAAGCTTTCTTT
TRBD1,TRBV4-3,TRBJ2-3,NA,CASSQDPAGGLVDTQYF,TGCGCCAGCAGCCAAGATCCGGCAGGGGGCTTGGTGGATACGCAGTATTTT
NA,TRBV21-1,TRBJ1-5,few,CASSKGGAEGQPQHF,TGTGCCAGCAGCAAGGGGGGGGCGGAGGGTCAGCCCCAGCATTTT
NA,TRBV14,TRBJ2-5,NA,CASSPGTSETQYF,TGTGCCAGCAGCCCGGGGACATCGGAGACCCAGTACTTC
TRBD1,TRBV5-4,TRBJ2-7,NA,CASSLTGQGTYEQYF,TGTGCCAGCAGCTTGACCGGACAGGGAACCTACGAGCAGTACTTC
TRBD1,TRBV28,TRBJ2-3,NA,CAGLSGTGRPYF,TGTGCCGGCCTCTCCGGGACAGGGAGGCCGTATTTT
NA,TRBV2,TRBJ1-6,NA,CASSGGRLEPLHF,TGTGCCAGCAGTGGGGGGAGGTTGGAACCCCTCCACTTT
NA,TRBV7-9,TRBJ2-1,NA,CASSFTGSSYNEQFF,TGTGCCAGCAGCTTTACAGGGAGCTCCTACAATGAGCAGTTCTTC
TRBD1,TRBV5-1,TRBJ2-7,NA,CASGDRGVYEQYF,TGCGCCAGCGGGGACAGGGGCGTCTACGAGCAGTACTTC
NA,TRBV10-3,TRBJ2-7,NA,CATTRGIDYEQYF,TGTGCCACCACCCGGGGGATTGACTACGAGCAGTACTTC
NA,TRBV5-1,TRBJ2-7,NA,CASRAIYEQYF,TGCGCCAGCAGGGCCATCTACGAGCAGTACTTC
TRBD1,TRBV5-1,TRBJ1-5,NA,CASSLGGGGGNQPQHF,TGCGCCAGCAGCTTGGGAGGGGGCGGAGGCAATCAGCCCCAGCATTTT
TRBD2,TRBV2,TRBJ2-5,few,CASSLVMGGGQETQYF,TGTGCCAGCAGTCTGGTGATGGGGGGGGGTCAAGAGACCCAGTACTTC
TRBD1,TRBV4-3,TRBJ1-1,NA,CASSPATGTEAFF,TGCGCCAGCAGCCCAGCGACAGGGACTGAAGCTTTCTTT
TRBD2,TRBV5-1,TRBJ2-7,NA,CASSWMGLDSYEQYF,TGCGCCAGCAGCTGGATGGGACTAGACTCCTACGAGCAGTACTTC
TRBD2,TRBV10-3,TRBJ2-7,NA,CAISGQLAGSYEQYF,TGTGCCATCAGTGGCCAGCTAGCGGGCTCCTACGAGCAGTACTTC
TRBD1,TRBV19,TRBJ1-2,NA,CASARGQGYGYTF,TGTGCCAGTGCCCGGGGACAGGGCTATGGCTACACCTTC
NA,TRBV25-1,TRBJ1-1,NA,CASSRAGNEAFF,TGTGCCAGCAGCCGGGCGGGAAATGAAGCTTTCTTT
TRBD1,TRBV6-5,TRBJ1-2,NA,CASSFRTGNGYTF,TGTGCCAGCAGTTTCCGGACAGGCAATGGCTACACCTTC
NA,TRBV10-3,TRBJ1-2,NA,CAISESAVNYGYTF,TGTGCCATCAGTGAGTCGGCGGTTAACTATGGCTACACCTTC
TRBD2,TRBV5-1,TRBJ2-1,once,CASSLGLATVDEQFF,TGCGCCAGCAGCTTGGGACTAGCTACGGTAGATGAGCAGTTCTTC
TRBD1,TRBV2,TRBJ2-7,NA,CASSPGQGAGEQYF,TGTGCCAGCAGTCCGGGACAGGGGGCGGGGGAGCAGTACTTC
TRBD2,TRBV6-1,TRBJ2-1,NA,CASSEALGASGGAYNEQFF,TGTGCCAGCAGTGAAGCGCTTGGGGCTAGCGGGGGGGCATACAATGAGCAGTTCTTC
TRBD2,TRBV19,TRBJ2-3,once,CASSIGGGQTDTQYF,TGTGCCAGTAGTATCGGGGGGGGCCAAACAGATACGCAGTATTTT
NA,TRBV5-1,TRBJ2-2,NA,CASSLDVVAGELFF,TGCGCCAGCAGCTTGGATGTTGTCGCCGGGGAGCTGTTTTTT